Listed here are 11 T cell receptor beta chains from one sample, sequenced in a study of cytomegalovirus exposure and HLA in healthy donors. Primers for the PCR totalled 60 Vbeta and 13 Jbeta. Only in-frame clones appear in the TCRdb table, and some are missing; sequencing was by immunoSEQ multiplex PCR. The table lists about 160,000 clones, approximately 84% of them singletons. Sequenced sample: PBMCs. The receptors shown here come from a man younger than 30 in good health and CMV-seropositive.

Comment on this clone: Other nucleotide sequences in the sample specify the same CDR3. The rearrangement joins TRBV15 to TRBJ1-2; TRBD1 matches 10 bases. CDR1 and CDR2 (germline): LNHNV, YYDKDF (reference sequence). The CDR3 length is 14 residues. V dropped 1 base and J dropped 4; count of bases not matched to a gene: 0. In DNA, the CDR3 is TGTGCCACCAGCAGAGGGACAGGGGGCTATGGCTACACCTTC. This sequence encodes CATSRGTGGYGYTF. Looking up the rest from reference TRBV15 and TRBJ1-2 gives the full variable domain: DAMVIQNPRYQVTQFGKPVTLSCSQTLNHNVMYWYQQKSSQAPKLLFHYYDKDFNNEADTPDNFQSRRPNTSFCFLDIRSPGLGDTAMYLCATSRGTGGYGYTFGSGTRLTVV.

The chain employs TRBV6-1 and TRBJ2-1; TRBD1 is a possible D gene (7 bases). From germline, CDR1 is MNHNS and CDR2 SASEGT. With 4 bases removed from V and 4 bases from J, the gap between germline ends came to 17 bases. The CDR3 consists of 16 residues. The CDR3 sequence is CASSGGTAEFYNEQFF. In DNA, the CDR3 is TGTGCCAGCAGTGGCGGGACAGCGGAGTTTTACAATGAGCAGTTCTTC.

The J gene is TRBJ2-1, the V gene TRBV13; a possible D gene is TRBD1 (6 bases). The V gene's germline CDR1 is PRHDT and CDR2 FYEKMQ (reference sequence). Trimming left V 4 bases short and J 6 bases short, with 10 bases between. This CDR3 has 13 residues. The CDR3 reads CASSYGQTNEQFF. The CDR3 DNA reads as TGTGCCAGCAGCTACGGACAGACCAATGAGCAGTTCTTC.

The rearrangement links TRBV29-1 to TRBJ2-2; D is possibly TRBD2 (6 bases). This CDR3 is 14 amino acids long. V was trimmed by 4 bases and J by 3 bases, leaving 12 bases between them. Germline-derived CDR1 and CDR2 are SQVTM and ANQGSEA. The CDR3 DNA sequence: TGCAGCGTTGCCCCGGGACTCCACACCGGGGAGCTGTTTTTT. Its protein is CSVAPGLHTGELFF.

In DNA form, the CDR3 reads TGCGCCAGCAGCCATGGGGGGGGCATATACTACGAGCAGTACTTC. Residues: CASSHGGGIYYEQYF. V and J are TRBV4-1 and TRBJ2-5; TRBD2 is a possible D gene (7 bases). The end of the DNA aligns better with TRBJ2-7, so the J call may be wrong. This CDR3 region has 15 residues. The V gene's germline CDR1 is MGHRA and CDR2 YSYEKL.

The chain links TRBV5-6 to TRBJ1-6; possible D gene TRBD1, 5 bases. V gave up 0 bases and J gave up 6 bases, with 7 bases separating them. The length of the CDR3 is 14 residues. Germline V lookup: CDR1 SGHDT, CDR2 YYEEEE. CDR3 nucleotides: TGTGCCAGCAGCTTGGGACAGCCTAATTCACCCCTCCACTTT. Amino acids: CASSLGQPNSPLHF.

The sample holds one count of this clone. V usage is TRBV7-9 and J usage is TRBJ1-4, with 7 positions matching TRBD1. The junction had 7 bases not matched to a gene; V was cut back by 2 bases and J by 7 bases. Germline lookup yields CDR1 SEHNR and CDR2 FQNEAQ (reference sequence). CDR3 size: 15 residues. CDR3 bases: TGTGCCAGCAGCTTATCTCAGGGGGGCGGTGAAAAACTGTTTTTT. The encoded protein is CASSLSQGGGEKLFF.

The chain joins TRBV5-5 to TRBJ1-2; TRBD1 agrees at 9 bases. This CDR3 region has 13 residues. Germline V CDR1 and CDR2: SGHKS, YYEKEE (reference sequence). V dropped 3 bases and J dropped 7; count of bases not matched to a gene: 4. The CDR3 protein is CASSSRTGVGYTF. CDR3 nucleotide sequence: TGTGCCAGCAGCTCCCGGACAGGGGTTGGCTACACCTTC.

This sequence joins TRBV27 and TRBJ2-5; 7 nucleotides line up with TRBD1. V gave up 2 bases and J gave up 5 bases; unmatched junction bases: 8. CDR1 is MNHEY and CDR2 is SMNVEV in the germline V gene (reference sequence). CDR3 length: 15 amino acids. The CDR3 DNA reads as TGTGCCAGCAGTTTAGGGACACAGGGGCTGGAGACCCAGTACTTC. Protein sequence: CASSLGTQGLETQYF.

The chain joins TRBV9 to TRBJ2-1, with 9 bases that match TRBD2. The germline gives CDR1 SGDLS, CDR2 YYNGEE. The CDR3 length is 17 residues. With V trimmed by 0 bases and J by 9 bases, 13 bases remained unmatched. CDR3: CASSVEVVAGGDGEQFF. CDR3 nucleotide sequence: TGTGCCAGCAGCGTAGAGGTGGTGGCGGGGGGGGATGGTGAGCAGTTCTTC.

The CDR3 reads CASTYSAGDFDEQFF. The CDR3 DNA reads as TGTGCCAGCACATACAGCGCGGGGGATTTCGATGAGCAGTTCTTC. The chain recombines TRBV7-2 with TRBJ2-1; TRBD2 aligns across 7 bases. This CDR3 is built from 15 residues. The ends lost 7 bases at V and 8 bases at J; junction bases unmatched: 14. Germline V gene sequence: CDR1 SGHTA, CDR2 FQGNSA.